These 21 T cell receptor beta chains came from one sample sequenced in a study of blood T cells in healthy people across ages. A sample-barcoded 5' primer and a J-beta primer mix were used in a second PCR of roughly 7 to 12 cycles. TCRdb recomputed calls from the 5' RACE reads with MiXCR, one row per CDR3 protein. Found here are some 1.4 million distinct CDR3 sequences, around 42% of them singletons; the top ten hold roughly 7.7%. Sequenced material: blood. Receptors originate from a woman aged 18 to 35 in good health.

J is TRBJ2-1 and V is TRBV28; D is perhaps TRBD1 (5 bases). The CDR3 runs to 14 residues. V lost 3 bases, J lost 0 bases, and 6 bases lay in between. Germline values: CDR1 MDHEN, CDR2 SYDVKM. CDR3 region: CASSFQGSYNEQFF. As DNA, the CDR3 is TGTGCCAGCAGTTTTCAGGGCTCCTACAATGAGCAGTTCTTC. Together with reference TRBV28 and TRBJ2-1, the CDR3 gives the full variable domain: DVKVTQSSRYLVKRTGEKVFLECVQDMDHENMFWYRQDPGLGLRLIYFSYDVKMKEKGDIPEGYSVSREKKERFSLILESASTNQTSMYLCASSFQGSYNEQFFGPGTRLTVL.

This chain joins TRBV4-1 and TRBJ2-7; D assignment may be TRBD1 or TRBD2 (5 bases each). CDR3 size: 15 residues. Germline V gene lookup returns CDR1 MGHRA and CDR2 YSYEKL. V was cut by 1 base and J by 5 bases, with 15 bases left in between. DNA of the CDR3: TGCGCCAGCAGCCAAGGCCAGGGAGCGATCCACGAGCAGTACTTC. This gives the protein CASSQGQGAIHEQYF.

The table lists this clonotype with a few counts. This chain connects TRBV18 to TRBJ2-5; D remains unclear. Germline loops: CDR1 KGHSH, CDR2 LQKENI. Trimming shortened V by 0 bases and J by 6 bases, and 11 bases separated the two germline ends. CDR3 length: 14 residues. The chain's CDR3 is CASSPPSAIKTQYF. The CDR3 coding sequence is TGTGCCAGCTCACCACCGAGCGCGATTAAGACCCAGTACTTC.

This sequence joins TRBV5-1 and TRBJ1-4; 7 nucleotides agree with TRBD1. CDR1 is SGHRS and CDR2 is YFSETQ in the germline V gene. The CDR3 length is 15 residues. V shed 5 bases, J shed 3 bases, and the junction held 7 bases outside the gene matches. The CDR3 nucleotides are TGCGCCAGCAGATACACAGGGGCCGCTAATGAAAAACTGTTTTTT. It codes for CASRYTGAANEKLFF.

The chain has TRBV2 and TRBJ1-5, with no clear D. V gave up 7 bases and J gave up 3 bases, with 10 bases separating them. From germline, CDR1 is SNHLY and CDR2 FYNNEI. CDR3 length equals 13 residues. The CDR3, as DNA: TGTGCCAGCAATTTGGTCAACAATCAGCCCCAGCATTTT. Its protein product is CASNLVNNQPQHF.

This clonotype was picked up a small number of times. The chain carries TRBV5-5 and TRBJ2-1, with D unclear. CDR1 and CDR2 (germline): SGHKS, YYEKEE (reference sequence). V was shortened by 1 base and J by 9 bases, with 8 bases between the two germline ends. CDR3 length equals 12 residues. The CDR3 sequence is CASSLRDFEQFF. The CDR3 DNA is TGTGCCAGCAGCTTGAGAGATTTTGAGCAGTTCTTC.

This clonotype was seen a handful of times. This rearrangement joins TRBV6-5 to TRBJ2-1; 8 bases align to TRBD2. V shed 10 bases and J 9 bases; nucleotides not matched to a gene: 5. This CDR3 spans 11 amino acids. The germline CDR1 and CDR2 sequences are MNHEY and SVGAGI. The CDR3 sequence: CATRGGGEQFF. The DNA for the CDR3 is TGTGCCACCCGGGGGGGCGGTGAGCAGTTCTTC.

Comments on this clonotype: One end of the junction varies from germline; a read error may be responsible. CDR3 protein: CASSHDRYGCTF. Written as DNA, the CDR3 is TGTGCCAGCAGCCATGACCGGTATGGCTGCACCTTC. The chain joins TRBV12-3 or TRBV12-4 to TRBJ1-2, with D hard to call. The length of the CDR3 is 12 residues.

In its sample, this clonotype was seen a few times. The chain couples TRBV18 to TRBJ1-6; 11 bases map to TRBD1. This CDR3 spans 14 amino acids. The ends lost 5 bases at V and 10 bases at J; junction bases unmatched: 4. The germline CDR1 and CDR2 sequences are KGHSH and LQKENI. CDR3: CASSVGQGESPLHF. In DNA form, the CDR3 reads TGTGCCAGCTCAGTGGGACAGGGGGAATCACCCCTCCACTTT.

This rearrangement joins TRBV9 to TRBJ1-2, with D uncertain. Germline CDR1 reads SGDLS; CDR2 reads YYNGEE. Trimming cost V 3 bases and J 10 bases, with 7 bases left between them. The CDR3 has 10 residues. CDR3 in DNA: TGTGCCAGCAGCGGCCCTTACTACACCTTC. Its protein is CASSGPYYTF.

Only a few counts were recorded for this clonotype. V gene TRBV2 combines with J gene TRBJ2-3, with D tentatively TRBD2 (6 bases). The germline CDR1 and CDR2 sequences are SNHLY and FYNNEI. Deletions cut 6 bases from V and 2 bases from J, with 18 bases between. The CDR3 totals 16 residues. DNA for the CDR3: TGTGCCAGCAGCCCCGGGACTCTCCTAAACACAGATACGCAGTATTTT. Its protein product is CASSPGTLLNTDTQYF.

The chain recombines TRBV19 with TRBJ1-5, with a weak D call TRBD1 (5 bases). V gave up 3 bases and J gave up 6 bases, with 12 bases separating them. The CDR3 runs 14 residues. Germline CDR1 is LNHDA and CDR2 is SQIVND (reference sequence). CDR3 loop: CASSMGPASQPQHF. The DNA for the CDR3 is TGTGCCAGTAGTATGGGACCTGCTAGTCAGCCCCAGCATTTT.

The table lists this clonotype with a few counts. The chain recombines TRBV6-6 with TRBJ2-1, with D unresolved. Germline CDR1 and CDR2: MNHNY and SVGAGI (reference sequence). The V gene lost 0 bases and the J gene lost 7 bases, with 16 bases spanning the gap. This CDR3 contains 16 residues. The CDR3 bases are TGTGCCAGCAGTTACTCGCAGCCCACTAATACTAATGAGCAGTTCTTC. Amino acid sequence: CASSYSQPTNTNEQFF.

This clonotype was counted at least ten times. CDR3 nucleotide sequence: TGTGCCAGCAGCCCTGGAAACACCATATATTTT. Its protein is CASSPGNTIYF. The chain couples TRBV7-9 to TRBJ1-3; D gene uncertain. The CDR3 consists of 11 residues. Trimming removed 5 bases at V and 2 bases at J, with 1 base between. Germline V gene lookup returns CDR1 SEHNR and CDR2 FQNEAQ (reference sequence). The variable domain in full, completed from reference TRBV7-9 and TRBJ1-3, reads DTGVSQNPRHKITKRGQNVTFRCDPISEHNRLYWYRQTLGQGPEFLTYFQNEAQLEKSRLLSDRFSAERPKGSFSTLEIQRTEQGDSAMYLCASSPGNTIYFGEGSWLTVV.

V usage is TRBV20-1 and J usage is TRBJ2-7; D is undetermined. In germline, CDR1 is DFQATT, CDR2 SNEGSKA (reference sequence). This CDR3 contains 13 residues. With 1 base removed from V and 3 bases from J, the gap between germline ends came to 10 bases. In nucleotides, the CDR3 is TGCAGTGCTAGAGTAGTCCTCGGCTACGAGCAGTACTTC. It specifies CSARVVLGYEQYF.

Concerning this clonotype: Relative to the germline gene, one junction end is altered; a read error may explain this. The chain couples TRBV6-1 to TRBJ2-5; D not certain. Germline loops: CDR1 MNHNS, CDR2 SASEGT. This CDR3 is 12 amino acids long. CDR3 DNA sequence: TGTCCCAGCAGTGAATTCGAGGAGACCCAGTACTTC. Translated, it gives CPSSEFEETQYF.

The chain is built from TRBV20-1 and TRBJ2-1; 7 nucleotides align to TRBD2. Germline assignment: CDR1 DFQATT and CDR2 SNEGSKA (reference sequence). V shed 5 bases, J shed 0 bases, and the junction held 13 bases outside the gene matches. The CDR3 is made up of 17 amino acids. CDR3: CSAQVEIGRASYNEQFF. CDR3 DNA: TGCAGTGCTCAGGTAGAGATAGGGAGGGCCTCCTACAATGAGCAGTTCTTC.

This clonotype was detected a few times. The chain employs TRBV4-1 and TRBJ2-7; unclear D gene. Germline CDR1 is MGHRA and CDR2 is YSYEKL. This CDR3 has 12 amino acids. The V gene lost 0 bases and the J gene lost 6 bases, with 6 bases spanning the gap. The CDR3: CASSQDLTEQYF. CDR3 nucleotides: TGCGCCAGCAGCCAAGATCTTACCGAGCAGTACTTC.

Concerning this clonotype: One junction end disagrees with the germline gene, perhaps due to a read error. The chain employs TRBV5-1 and TRBJ1-1; no clear D gene. This CDR3 has 12 amino acids. Germline CDR1 SGHRS, CDR2 YFSETQ. DNA of the CDR3: TGCGCCAGCCGCTTAGATCGCGGGGAAGCTTTCTTT. Protein sequence: CASRLDRGEAFF. The entire variable domain, with the rest obtained from reference TRBV5-1 and TRBJ1-1, is as follows: KAGVTQTPRYLIKTRGQQVTLSCSPISGHRSVSWYQQTPGQGLQFLFEYFSETQRNKGNFPGRFSGRQFSNSRSEMNVSTLELGDSALYLCASRLDRGEAFFGQGTRLTVV.

The J gene is TRBJ2-7, the V gene TRBV20-1, with D perhaps given as TRBD1 or TRBD2 (6 bases each). CDR3 length equals 14 residues. Germline loops: CDR1 DFQATT, CDR2 SNEGSKA (reference sequence). V lost 6 bases and J 5 bases, leaving 20 bases between the germline ends. In DNA form, the CDR3 reads TGCAGTGCCTTTCAGCGGGTGGGGGGCCACGAGCAGTACTTC. Protein: CSAFQRVGGHEQYF.

This clonotype was picked up one time. The J gene is TRBJ1-2, the V gene TRBV30; D is unclear. V dropped 0 bases and J dropped 4 bases, with 9 bases sitting between them. Germline lookup yields CDR1 GTSNPN and CDR2 SVGIG (reference sequence). CDR3 length: 13 amino acids. The CDR3 sequence is CAWSVSRSYGYTF. CDR3 DNA sequence: TGTGCCTGGAGTGTCTCCAGGTCCTATGGCTACACCTTC.